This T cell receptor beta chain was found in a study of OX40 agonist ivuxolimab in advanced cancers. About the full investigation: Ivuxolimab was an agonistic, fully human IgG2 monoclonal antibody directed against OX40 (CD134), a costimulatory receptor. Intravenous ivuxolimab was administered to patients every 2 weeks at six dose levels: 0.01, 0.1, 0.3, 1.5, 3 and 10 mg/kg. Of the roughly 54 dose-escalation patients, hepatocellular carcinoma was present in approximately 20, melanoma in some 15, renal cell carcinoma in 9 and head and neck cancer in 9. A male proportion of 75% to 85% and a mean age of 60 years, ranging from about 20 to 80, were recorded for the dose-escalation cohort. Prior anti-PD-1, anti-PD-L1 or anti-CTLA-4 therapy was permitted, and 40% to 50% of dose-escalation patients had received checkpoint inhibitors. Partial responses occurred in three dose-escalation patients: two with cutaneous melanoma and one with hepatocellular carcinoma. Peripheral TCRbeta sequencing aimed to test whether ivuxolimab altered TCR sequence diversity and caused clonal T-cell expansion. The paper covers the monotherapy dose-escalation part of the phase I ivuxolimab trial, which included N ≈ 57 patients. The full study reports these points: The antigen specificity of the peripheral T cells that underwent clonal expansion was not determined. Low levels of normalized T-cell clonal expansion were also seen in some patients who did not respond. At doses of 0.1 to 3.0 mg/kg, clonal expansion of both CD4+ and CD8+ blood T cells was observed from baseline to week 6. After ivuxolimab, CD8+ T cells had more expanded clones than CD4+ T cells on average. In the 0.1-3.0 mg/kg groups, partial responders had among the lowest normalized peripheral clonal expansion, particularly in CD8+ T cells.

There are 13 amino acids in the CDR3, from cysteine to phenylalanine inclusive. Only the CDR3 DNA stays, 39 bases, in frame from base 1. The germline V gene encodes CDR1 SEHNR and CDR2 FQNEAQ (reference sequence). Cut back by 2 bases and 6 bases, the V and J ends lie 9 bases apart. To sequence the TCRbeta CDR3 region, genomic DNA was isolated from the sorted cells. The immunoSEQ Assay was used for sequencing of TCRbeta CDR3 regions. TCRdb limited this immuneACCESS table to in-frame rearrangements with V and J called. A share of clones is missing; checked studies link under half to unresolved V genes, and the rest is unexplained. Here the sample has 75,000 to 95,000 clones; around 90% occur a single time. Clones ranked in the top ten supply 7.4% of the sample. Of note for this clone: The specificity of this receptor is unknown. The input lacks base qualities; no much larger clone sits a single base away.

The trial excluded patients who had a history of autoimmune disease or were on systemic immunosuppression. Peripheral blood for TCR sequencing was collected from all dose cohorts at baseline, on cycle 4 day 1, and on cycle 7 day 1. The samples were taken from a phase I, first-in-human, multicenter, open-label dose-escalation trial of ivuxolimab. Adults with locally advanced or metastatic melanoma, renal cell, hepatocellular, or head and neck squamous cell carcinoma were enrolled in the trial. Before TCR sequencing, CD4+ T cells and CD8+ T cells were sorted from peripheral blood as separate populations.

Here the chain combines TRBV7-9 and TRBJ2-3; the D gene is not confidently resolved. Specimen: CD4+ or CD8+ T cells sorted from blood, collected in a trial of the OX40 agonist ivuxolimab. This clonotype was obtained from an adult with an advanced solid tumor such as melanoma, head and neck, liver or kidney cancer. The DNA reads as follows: TGTGCCAGCAGCTTAAGTGGCCGGGATACGCAGTATTTT. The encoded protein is CASSLSGRDTQYF. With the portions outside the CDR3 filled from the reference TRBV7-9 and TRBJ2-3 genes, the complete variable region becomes DTGVSQNPRHKITKRGQNVTFRCDPISEHNRLYWYRQTLGQGPEFLTYFQNEAQLEKSRLLSDRFSAERPKGSFSTLEIQRTEQGDSAMYLCASSLSGRDTQYFGPGTRLTVL.